This TCR beta chain appears in the sequencing data of a study of CD8 T cells in ankylosing spondylitis. Study-level points and caveats: Blood of patients with ankylosing spondylitis appeared to be characterized by a TCR beta motif of several highly homologous variants. The clones that were linked to disease were reported to be significantly enriched in matched synovial fluid samples from ankylosing spondylitis patients. Reactive arthritis synovial fluid and blood were previously reported to contain some motif variants. Disease-linked clones proved CD8+ and comparatively uncommon in peripheral blood.

As the method for making TCR beta libraries, quantitative 5'-RACE with molecular barcodes was used. TCRdb itself ran the 5' RACE reads through MiXCR, one entry per CDR3 protein. The sample has some 840,000 distinct CDR3 sequences, about 11% seen once. The germline V gene encodes CDR1 SEHNR and CDR2 FQNEAQ (reference sequence). This CDR3 spans 16 amino acids. With V trimmed by 5 bases and J by 1 base, 7 bases remained unmatched. Note on this clonotype: Its antigen is not known.

This clonotype was obtained from a male donor with ankylosing spondylitis. Sequenced material: blood, either unsorted or a sorted T cell fraction (not recorded which). The chain has TRBV7-9 and TRBJ2-1, with 8 bases fitting TRBD2. CDR3 sequence reads: CASSLPERESYNEQFF. CDR3 in DNA: TGTGCCAGCAGCCTGCCTGAGCGGGAGTCCTACAATGAGCAGTTCTTC.